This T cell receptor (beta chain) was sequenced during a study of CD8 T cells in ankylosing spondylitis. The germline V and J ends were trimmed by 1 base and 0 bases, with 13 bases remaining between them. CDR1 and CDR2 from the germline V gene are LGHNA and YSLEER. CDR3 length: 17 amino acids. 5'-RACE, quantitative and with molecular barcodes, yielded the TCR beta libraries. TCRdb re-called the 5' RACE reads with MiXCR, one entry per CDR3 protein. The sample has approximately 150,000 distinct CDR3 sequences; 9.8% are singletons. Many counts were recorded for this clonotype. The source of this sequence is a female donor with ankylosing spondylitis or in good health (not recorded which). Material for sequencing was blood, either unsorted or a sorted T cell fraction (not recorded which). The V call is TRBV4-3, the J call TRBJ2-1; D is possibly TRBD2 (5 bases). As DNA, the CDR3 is TGCGCCAGCAGCCAAGGGCTAGCTCCGGACTCCTACAATGAGCAGTTCTTC. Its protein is CASSQGLAPDSYNEQFF.